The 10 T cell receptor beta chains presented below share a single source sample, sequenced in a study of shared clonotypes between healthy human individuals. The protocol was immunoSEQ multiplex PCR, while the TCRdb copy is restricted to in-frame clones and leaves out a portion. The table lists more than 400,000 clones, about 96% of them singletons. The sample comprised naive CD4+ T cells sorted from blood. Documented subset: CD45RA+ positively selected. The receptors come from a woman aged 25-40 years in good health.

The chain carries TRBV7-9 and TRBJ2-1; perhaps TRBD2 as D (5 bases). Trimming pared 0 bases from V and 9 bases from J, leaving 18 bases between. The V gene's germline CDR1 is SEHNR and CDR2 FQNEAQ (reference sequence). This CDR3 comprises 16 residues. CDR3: CASSLALLDRAAEQFF. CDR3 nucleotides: TGTGCCAGCAGCTTAGCGCTACTAGATAGAGCAGCTGAGCAGTTCTTC.

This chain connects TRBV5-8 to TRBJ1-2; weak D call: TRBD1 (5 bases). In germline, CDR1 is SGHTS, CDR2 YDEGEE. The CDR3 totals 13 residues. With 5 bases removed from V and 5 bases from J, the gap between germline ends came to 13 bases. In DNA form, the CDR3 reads TGTGCCAGCAGGTATACCGGGACGTATGGCTACACCTTC. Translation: CASRYTGTYGYTF.

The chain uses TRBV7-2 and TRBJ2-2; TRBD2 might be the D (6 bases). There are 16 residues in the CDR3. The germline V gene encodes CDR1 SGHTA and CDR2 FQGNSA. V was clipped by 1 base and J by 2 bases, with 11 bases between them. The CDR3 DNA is TGTGCCAGCAGCTTAGTGGGTAGCGGTAACACCGGGGAGCTGTTTTTT. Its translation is CASSLVGSGNTGELFF.

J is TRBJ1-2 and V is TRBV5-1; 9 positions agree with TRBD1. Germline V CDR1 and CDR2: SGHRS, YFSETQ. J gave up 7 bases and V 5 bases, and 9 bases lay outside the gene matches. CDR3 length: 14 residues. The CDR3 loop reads CASRYNRGQSGYTF. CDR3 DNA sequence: TGCGCCAGCAGATATAACAGGGGGCAAAGTGGCTACACCTTC. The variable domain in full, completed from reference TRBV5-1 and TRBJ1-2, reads KAGVTQTPRYLIKTRGQQVTLSCSPISGHRSVSWYQQTPGQGLQFLFEYFSETQRNKGNFPGRFSGRQFSNSRSEMNVSTLELGDSALYLCASRYNRGQSGYTFGSGTRLTVV.

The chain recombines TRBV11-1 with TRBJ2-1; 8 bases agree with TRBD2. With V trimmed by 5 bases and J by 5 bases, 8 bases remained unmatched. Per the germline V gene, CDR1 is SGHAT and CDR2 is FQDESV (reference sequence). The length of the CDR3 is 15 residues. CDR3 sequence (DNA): TGTGCCAGCAGCACCACTAGCGGAAACAACAATGAGCAGTTCTTC. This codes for CASSTTSGNNNEQFF.

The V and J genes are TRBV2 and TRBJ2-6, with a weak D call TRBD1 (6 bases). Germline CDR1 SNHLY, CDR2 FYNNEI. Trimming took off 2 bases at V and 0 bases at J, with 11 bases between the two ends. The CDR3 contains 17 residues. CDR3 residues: CASSERGGGSGANVLTF. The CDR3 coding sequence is TGTGCCAGCAGTGAACGAGGGGGTGGCTCTGGGGCCAACGTCCTGACTTTC.

The CDR3 loop reads CASSIAGGPSYEQYF. CDR3 coding DNA: TGTGCCAGTAGTATAGCGGGAGGGCCTTCCTACGAGCAGTACTTC. This chain uses TRBV19 with TRBJ2-7; TRBD2 matches 8 bases. V was pared by 1 base and J by 1 base, with 3 bases of the junction left unmatched. The CDR3 consists of 15 residues. Germline V lookup: CDR1 LNHDA, CDR2 SQIVND (reference sequence).

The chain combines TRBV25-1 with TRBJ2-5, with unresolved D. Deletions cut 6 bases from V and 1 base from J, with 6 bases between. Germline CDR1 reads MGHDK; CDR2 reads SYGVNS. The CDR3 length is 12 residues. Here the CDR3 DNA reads TGTGCCAGCAGGACGACCCAAGAGACCCAGTACTTC. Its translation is CASRTTQETQYF.

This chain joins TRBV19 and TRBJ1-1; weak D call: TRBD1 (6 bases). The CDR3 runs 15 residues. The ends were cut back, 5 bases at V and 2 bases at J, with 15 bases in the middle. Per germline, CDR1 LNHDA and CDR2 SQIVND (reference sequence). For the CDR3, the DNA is TGTGCCAGTAGTGTCCGGGACACGAGAAACACTGAAGCTTTCTTT. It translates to CASSVRDTRNTEAFF.

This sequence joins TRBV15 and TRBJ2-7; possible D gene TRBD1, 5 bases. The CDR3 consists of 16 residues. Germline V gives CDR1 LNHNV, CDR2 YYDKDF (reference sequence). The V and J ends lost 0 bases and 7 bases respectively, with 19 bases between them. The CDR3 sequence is CATSRDEGATSHEQYF. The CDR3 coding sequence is TGTGCCACCAGCAGAGATGAAGGGGCCACTTCTCATGAGCAGTACTTC.